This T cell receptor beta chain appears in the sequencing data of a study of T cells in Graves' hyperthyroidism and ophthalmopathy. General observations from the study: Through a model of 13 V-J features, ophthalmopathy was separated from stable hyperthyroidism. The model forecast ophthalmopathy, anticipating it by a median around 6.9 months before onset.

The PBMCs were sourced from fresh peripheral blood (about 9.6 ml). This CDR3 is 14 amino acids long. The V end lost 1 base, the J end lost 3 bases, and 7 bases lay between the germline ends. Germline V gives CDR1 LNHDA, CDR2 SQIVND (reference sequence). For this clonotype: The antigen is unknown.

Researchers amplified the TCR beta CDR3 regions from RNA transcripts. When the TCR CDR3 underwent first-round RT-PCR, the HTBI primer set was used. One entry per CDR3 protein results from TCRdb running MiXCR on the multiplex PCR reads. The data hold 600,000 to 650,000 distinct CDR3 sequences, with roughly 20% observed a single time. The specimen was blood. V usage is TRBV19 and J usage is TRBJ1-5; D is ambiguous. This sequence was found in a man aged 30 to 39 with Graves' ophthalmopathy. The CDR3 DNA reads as TGTGCCAGTAGTATAGTGGTGGACAATCAGCCCCAGCATTTT. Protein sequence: CASSIVVDNQPQHF.